In this sample, the clone carrying this T cell receptor beta chain turned up many times. Its specificity is unknown. From RNA transcripts, TCR beta CDR3 regions were amplified. Initially, a first-round RT-PCR of the TCR CDR3 employed the HTBI primer set. In TCRdb, the multiplex PCR reads were re-called with MiXCR into one record per CDR3 protein. The data show some 200,000 distinct CDR3 sequences, 15% to 20% seen once. Per the germline V gene, CDR1 is MDHEN and CDR2 is SYDVKM. The CDR3 length is 16 residues. V was shortened by 6 bases and J by 0 bases, with 17 bases between the two germline ends. This record comes from a study of T cells in Graves' hyperthyroidism and ophthalmopathy. Overall study results and limits: In blood, most of the thyroid clonotypes expanded above 0.001 were also present.

The rearrangement links TRBV28 to TRBJ1-1; D ambiguous. The receptor was isolated from a man aged 45-60 years with Graves' hyperthyroidism. The sequencing sample was made of blood. CDR3 sequence: CASRTSGGFLNTEAFF. The CDR3 coding sequence is TGTGCCAGCAGAACCAGTGGTGGGTTTTTGAACACTGAAGCTTTCTTT.